This TCR beta chain was recovered during a study of T cells in Graves' hyperthyroidism and ophthalmopathy (dated by TCRdb to between 2017 and 2020). Concerning the study at large: Peripheral blood was sampled at the time of initial diagnosis, prior to any treatment. For training and testing, the 110 or so patients in the discovery cohort were randomly divided in a 7:3 ratio. TCR V-J signatures able to tell the groups apart were searched for in a discovery cohort of 90 to 100 patients, of whom roughly 42 had Graves' ophthalmopathy and around 58 had stable Graves' hyperthyroidism. The paper describes TCR Vbeta CDR3 sequencing of 135 peripheral blood samples, made up of roughly 40 ophthalmopathy patients, roughly 72 hyperthyroidism patients and 17 progressor patients. Prospective prediction of ophthalmopathy was tested in an independent validation cohort of 18 to 20 hyperthyroidism patients and approximately 17 patients who later progressed to ophthalmopathy. Thyroid tissue and blood T-cell repertoires from about six Graves' hyperthyroidism patients were also compared in the study. Once sampling was done, hyperthyroidism patients were given methimazole at a starting dose of 30 mg daily, whereas ophthalmopathy patients were given high-dose intravenous methylprednisolone. Points the paper makes about the study in general: Sample size was not statistically predetermined, and blinding of investigators to group allocation was not performed. In validation, the model predicted progression to ophthalmopathy with roughly 70% sensitivity and over 72% specificity, a median of 6.5 months before onset. Most expanded thyroid clonotypes (frequency above 0.001) were also detected in blood, suggesting blood repertoires may reflect thyroid immune responses. A 13 V-J signature model separated ophthalmopathy from stable hyperthyroidism, with approximately 86% sensitivity and just under 84% specificity in cross-validation and 80%/75% in testing.

From the cysteine up to the phenylalanine, the CDR3 has a length of 15 residues. CDR3 DNA only is kept here, 45 bases in frame from base 1. Clipping removes 3 bases from V and 5 bases from J, with 6 as the unmatched junction base count. For CDR1 and CDR2, the germline V gene lists KGHDR and SFDVKD. The TCR beta CDR3 regions were amplified from RNA transcripts. The TCR CDR3 was subjected to a first round of RT-PCR using the HTBI primer set and the Qiagen OneStep RT-PCR kit. Libraries were constructed in a second round of multiplex PCR, after which size selection and purification were carried out. Libraries were sequenced paired-end with 100 bp reads on an Illumina HiSeq2000. Per the original workflow: SOAPnuke was used to process the raw data, removing reads that contained adapters or uncalled bases, had a mean Phred below 15, or lacked an exact match to the constant primer or identifier. COPE v1.2.5 was used to merge the high-quality paired reads, and each unique nucleotide sequence was defined as a clonotype. MiTCR v1.1 was used to align the clonotypes against IMGT TRBV, TRBD and TRBJ reference segments. The analysis was restricted to V-J combinations with a frequency above 0.0001, which together covered about 99% of the repertoires. The TCS score was defined as the ratio of F50 (clonal expansion) to E x V (chaos), calculated using BLOSUM62-based TCRdist between CDR3 peptides within each V-J. Welch's t-statistics and random forest reduced around 520 V-J features to roughly 13, which were used in a naive Bayes classifier (R e1071). The public reads were quality trimmed at Q25 with fastp and then assembled into clones with MiXCR by TCRdb, keeping productive beta chains. All rows with the same CDR3 protein become a single entry with the most common DNA and genes. None of the V and J calls come from the authors' own analysis; TCRdb made them. In this sample the table shows hundreds of thousands of distinct CDR3 sequences, approximately 15% of which occur a single time. The top ten clonotypes cover approximately 20% of the sample.

A patient counted as having stable Graves' hyperthyroidism if no progression to ophthalmopathy occurred over 18 months of follow-up. Hyperthyroidism patients were aged 18 to 65 years and newly diagnosed, with disease duration of less than 2 months. Any patient with an uncontrolled infection, another autoimmune disease, pregnancy or lactation was excluded. Clinical symptoms, serum thyroxine and TRAb, thyroid ultrasound, and orbital computed tomography formed the basis for the diagnoses. PBMCs were isolated from 8 to 10 ml of fresh peripheral blood by Ficoll-Paque density gradient centrifugation. Trizol reagent was used to extract total RNA, and RNA quality was then checked on an Agilent 2100 Bioanalyzer. This clonotype was picked up a small number of times. Its antigen is still unknown. No base quality values were provided; no much bigger clone lies one nucleotide off.

The sequencing input was blood. The sequence was collected from a woman aged 18-29 years with Graves' hyperthyroidism. The chain was built from TRBV24-1 and TRBJ2-1; the junction holds 7 bases that match TRBD1. The nucleotide sequence is TGTGCCACCAGTGATCGACAGGGAACTAACAATGAGCAGTTCTTC. This is translated as CATSDRQGTNNEQFF.